This T cell receptor (beta chain) was recovered during a study of T cell changes during pregnancy in multiple sclerosis. TCRdb's copy holds only in-frame clones and misses some; the assay was immunoSEQ multiplex PCR. This table has just over 90,000 clones, 91% appearing once. V lost 8 bases to trimming and J lost 0 bases, with 14 bases between them. The CDR3 extends over 15 amino acids. The V gene's germline CDR1 is LNHDA and CDR2 SQIVND (reference sequence). Sample: peripheral blood, taken after pregnancy. This TCR was sampled from a female donor in good health, enrolled as a control in a pregnancy study. V gene TRBV19 combines with J gene TRBJ1-3; D possibly corresponds to TRBD1 (5 bases). The CDR3, as DNA: TGTGCCAGTTCGGACGGGACTAGCTCTGGAAACACCATATATTTT. It translates to CASSDGTSSGNTIYF. Full variable domain (missing parts from reference TRBV19 and TRBJ1-3): DGGITQSPKYLFRKEGQNVTLSCEQNLNHDAMYWYRQDPGQGLRLIYYSQIVNDFQKGDIAEGYSVSREKKESFPLTVTSAQKNPTAFYLCASSDGTSSGNTIYFGEGSWLTVV.